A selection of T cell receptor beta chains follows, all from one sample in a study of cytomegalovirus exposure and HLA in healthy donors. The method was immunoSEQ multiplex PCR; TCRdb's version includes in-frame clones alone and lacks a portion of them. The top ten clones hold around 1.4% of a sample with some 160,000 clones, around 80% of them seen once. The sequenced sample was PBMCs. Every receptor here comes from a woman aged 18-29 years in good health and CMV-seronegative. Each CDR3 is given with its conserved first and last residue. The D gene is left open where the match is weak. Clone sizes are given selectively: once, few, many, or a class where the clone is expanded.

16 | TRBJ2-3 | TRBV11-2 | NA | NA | CASSLGMGRSTDTQYF | TGTGCCAGCAGCTTAGGAATGGGGCGCAGCACAGATACGCAGTATTTT
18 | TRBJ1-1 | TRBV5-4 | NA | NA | CASSLVPSSIQGNTEAFF | TGTGCCAGCAGCTTGGTCCCTTCCTCCATACAGGGGAACACTGAAGCTTTCTTT
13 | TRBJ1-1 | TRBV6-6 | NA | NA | CASISGVGTEAFF | TGTGCCAGCATCTCCGGGGTCGGCACTGAAGCTTTCTTT
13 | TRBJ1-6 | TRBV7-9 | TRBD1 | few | CASSRGQISPLHF | TGTGCCAGCAGCAGGGGGCAAATTTCACCCCTCCACTTT
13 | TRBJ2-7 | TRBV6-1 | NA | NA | CATFLRGLGEQYF | TGTGCCACCTTCCTTAGGGGTTTGGGTGAGCAGTACTTC
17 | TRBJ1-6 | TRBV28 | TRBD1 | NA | CASSLREGARIISPLHF | TGTGCCAGCAGTTTACGGGAGGGGGCGCGAATTATTTCACCCCTCCACTTT
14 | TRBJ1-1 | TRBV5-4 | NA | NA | CASSRKQVNTEAFF | TGTGCCAGCAGCCGAAAACAGGTGAACACTGAAGCTTTCTTT
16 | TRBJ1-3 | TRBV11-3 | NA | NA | CASSLVGVPPGNTIYF | TGTGCCAGCAGCTTAGTGGGAGTGCCACCTGGAAACACCATATATTTT
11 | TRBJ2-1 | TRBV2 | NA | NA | CASSEVNEQFF | TGTGCCAGCAGTGAAGTAAATGAGCAGTTCTTC
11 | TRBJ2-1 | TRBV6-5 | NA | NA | CASSQGAEQFF | TGTGCCAGCAGCCAAGGGGCAGAGCAGTTCTTC
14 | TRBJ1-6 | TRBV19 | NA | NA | CASKQGKYNSPLHF | TGTGCCAGTAAGCAGGGAAAGTATAATTCACCCCTCCACTTT
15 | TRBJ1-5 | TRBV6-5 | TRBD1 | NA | CASSYSGTGAEPQHF | TGTGCCAGCAGTTATTCCGGGACAGGAGCTGAGCCCCAGCATTTT
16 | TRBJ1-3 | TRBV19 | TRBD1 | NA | CASSISGGQGRNTIYF | TGTGCCAGTAGTATTTCCGGGGGACAGGGACGAAACACCATATATTTT
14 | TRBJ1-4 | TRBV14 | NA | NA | CASSQVSTGEKLFF | TGTGCCAGCAGCCAAGTCTCGACAGGTGAAAAACTGTTTTTT
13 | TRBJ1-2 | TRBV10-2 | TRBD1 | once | CATSTGYDYGYTF | TGCGCCACTTCGACAGGGTACGACTATGGCTACACCTTC
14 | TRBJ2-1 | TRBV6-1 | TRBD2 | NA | CASKFGGAGNEQFF | TGTGCCAGCAAGTTCGGGGGGGCGGGGAATGAGCAGTTCTTC
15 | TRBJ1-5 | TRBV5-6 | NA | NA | CASSRTRGRNQPQHF | TGTGCCAGCAGCCGCACCAGGGGACGCAATCAGCCCCAGCATTTT
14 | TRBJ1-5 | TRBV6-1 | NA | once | CASSEGTINQPQHF | TGTGCCAGCAGTGAAGGGACAATCAATCAGCCCCAGCATTTT
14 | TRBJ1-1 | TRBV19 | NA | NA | CASSIGRLNTEAFF | TGTGCCAGTAGTATAGGGCGACTTAACACTGAAGCTTTCTTT
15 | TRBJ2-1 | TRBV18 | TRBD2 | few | CASSPTSGGANEQFF | TGTGCCAGCTCACCGACTAGCGGGGGGGCGAATGAGCAGTTCTTC
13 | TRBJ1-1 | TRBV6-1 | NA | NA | CASSERTRTEAFF | TGTGCCAGCAGTGAACGGACACGCACTGAAGCTTTCTTT
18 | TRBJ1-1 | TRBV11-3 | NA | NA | CASSLGFRSGRVLPEAFF | TGTGCCAGCAGCTTAGGATTCCGGTCAGGCAGGGTGCTGCCTGAAGCTTTCTTT
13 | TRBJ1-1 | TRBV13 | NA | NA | CASSATGNTEAFF | TGTGCCAGCAGTGCAACAGGGAACACTGAAGCTTTCTTT
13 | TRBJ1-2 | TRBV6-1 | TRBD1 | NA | CASSVTGDNGYTF | TGTGCCAGCAGTGTTACAGGGGATAATGGCTACACCTTC
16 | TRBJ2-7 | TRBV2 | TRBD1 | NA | CASTHPKTGSGYEQYF | TGTGCCAGCACCCATCCTAAGACAGGGAGTGGTTACGAGCAGTACTTC
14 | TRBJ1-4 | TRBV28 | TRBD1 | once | CASTKTGGNEKLFF | TGTGCCAGCACAAAGACAGGGGGTAATGAAAAACTGTTTTTT
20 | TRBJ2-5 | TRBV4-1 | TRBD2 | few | CASSRPGTSGRLGIQETQYF | TGCGCCAGCAGCCGCCCTGGGACTAGCGGGAGATTGGGCATTCAAGAGACCCAGTACTTC
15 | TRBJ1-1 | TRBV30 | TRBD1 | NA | CAWRAIQGAFTEAFF | TGTGCCTGGAGGGCCATACAGGGGGCGTTCACTGAAGCTTTCTTT
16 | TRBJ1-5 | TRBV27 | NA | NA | CASSLSGRVLNQPQHF | TGTGCCAGCAGTTTATCGGGCAGGGTATTAAATCAGCCCCAGCATTTT
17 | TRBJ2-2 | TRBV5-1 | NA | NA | CASSLLGQRDYTGELFF | TGCGCCAGCAGCTTGCTCGGTCAGCGTGACTACACCGGGGAGCTGTTTTTT